This T cell receptor beta chain was identified in a study of OX40 agonist ivuxolimab in advanced cancers. The CDR3 has 13 residues. In germline, CDR1 is SGHAT, CDR2 FQNNGV. V was clipped by 1 base and J by 3 bases, with 6 bases between them. Repertoires were generated with immunoSEQ multiplex PCR, while TCRdb's copy carries only in-frame clones and drops some. In the table there are around 100,000 clones, approximately 90% of which are singletons. This clone was seen just once. The input for sequencing was CD4+ or CD8+ T cells sorted from blood, taken in a trial of the OX40 agonist ivuxolimab. The chain joins TRBV11-2 to TRBJ2-5; D gene ambiguous. This TCR derives from an adult with an advanced solid tumor such as melanoma, head and neck, liver or kidney cancer. The CDR3 here is CASSLARKETQYF. The CDR3 DNA reads TGTGCCAGCAGCTTAGCCAGAAAAGAGACCCAGTACTTC.